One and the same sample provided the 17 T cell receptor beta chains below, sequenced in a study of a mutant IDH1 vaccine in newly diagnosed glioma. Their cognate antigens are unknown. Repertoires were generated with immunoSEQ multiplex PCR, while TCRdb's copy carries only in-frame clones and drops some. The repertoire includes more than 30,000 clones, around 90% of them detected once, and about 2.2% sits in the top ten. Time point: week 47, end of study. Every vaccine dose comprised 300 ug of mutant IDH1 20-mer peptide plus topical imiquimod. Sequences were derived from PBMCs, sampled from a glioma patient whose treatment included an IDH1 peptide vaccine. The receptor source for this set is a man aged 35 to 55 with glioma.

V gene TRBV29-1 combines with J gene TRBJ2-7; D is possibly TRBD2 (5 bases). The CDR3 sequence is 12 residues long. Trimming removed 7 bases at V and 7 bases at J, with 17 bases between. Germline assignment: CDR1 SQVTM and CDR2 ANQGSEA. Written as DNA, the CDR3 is TGCAGCGCCGGGGATGGGGAGACAGAGCAGTACTTC. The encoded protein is CSAGDGETEQYF.

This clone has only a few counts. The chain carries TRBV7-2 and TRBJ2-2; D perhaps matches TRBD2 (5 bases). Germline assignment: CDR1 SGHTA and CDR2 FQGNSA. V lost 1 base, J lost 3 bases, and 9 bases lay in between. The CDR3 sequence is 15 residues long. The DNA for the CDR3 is TGTGCCAGCAGCTTAGTTCGCGGGTACACCGGGGAGCTGTTTTTT. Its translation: CASSLVRGYTGELFF.

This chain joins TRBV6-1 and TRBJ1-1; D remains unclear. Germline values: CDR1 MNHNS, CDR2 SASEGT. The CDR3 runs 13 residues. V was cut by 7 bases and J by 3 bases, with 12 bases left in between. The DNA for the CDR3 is TGTGCCAGCACCTTGGACGGTGACACTGAAGCTTTCTTT. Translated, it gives CASTLDGDTEAFF.

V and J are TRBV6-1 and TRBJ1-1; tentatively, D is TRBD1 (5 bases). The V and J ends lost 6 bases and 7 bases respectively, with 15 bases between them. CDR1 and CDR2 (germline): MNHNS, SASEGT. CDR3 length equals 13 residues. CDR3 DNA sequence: TGTGCCAGCAGGAACCCAGGGAAAGGTGAAGCTTTCTTT. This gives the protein CASRNPGKGEAFF.

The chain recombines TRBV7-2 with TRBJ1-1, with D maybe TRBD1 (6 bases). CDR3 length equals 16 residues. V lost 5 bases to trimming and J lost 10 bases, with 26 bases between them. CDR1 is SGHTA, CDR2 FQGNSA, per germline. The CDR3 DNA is TGTGCCAGCAGCAAAGAAGGGGCCCAGGGGCTTGGCGTAGCTTTCTTT. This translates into CASSKEGAQGLGVAFF.

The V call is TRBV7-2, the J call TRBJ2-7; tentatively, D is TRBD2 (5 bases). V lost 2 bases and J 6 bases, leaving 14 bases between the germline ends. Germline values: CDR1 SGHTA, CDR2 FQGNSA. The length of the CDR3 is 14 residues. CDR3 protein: CASSLTSRAGEQYF. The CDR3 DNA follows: TGTGCCAGCAGCTTAACCTCGCGGGCGGGCGAGCAGTACTTC.

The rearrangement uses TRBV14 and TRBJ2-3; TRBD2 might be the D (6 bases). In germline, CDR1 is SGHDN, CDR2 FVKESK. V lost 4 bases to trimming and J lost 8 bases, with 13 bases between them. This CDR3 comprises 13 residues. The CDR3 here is CASSPRGSGTQYF. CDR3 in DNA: TGTGCCAGCAGCCCCCGGGGGTCTGGTACGCAGTATTTT.

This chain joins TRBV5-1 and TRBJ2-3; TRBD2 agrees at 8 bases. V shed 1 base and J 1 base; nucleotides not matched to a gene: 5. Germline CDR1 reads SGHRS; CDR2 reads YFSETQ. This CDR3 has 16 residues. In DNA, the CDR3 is TGCGCCAGCAGCTTGCCGACAGCGGGGGGCACAGATACGCAGTATTTT. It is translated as CASSLPTAGGTDTQYF. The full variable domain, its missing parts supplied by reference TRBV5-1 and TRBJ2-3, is KAGVTQTPRYLIKTRGQQVTLSCSPISGHRSVSWYQQTPGQGLQFLFEYFSETQRNKGNFPGRFSGRQFSNSRSEMNVSTLELGDSALYLCASSLPTAGGTDTQYFGPGTRLTVL.

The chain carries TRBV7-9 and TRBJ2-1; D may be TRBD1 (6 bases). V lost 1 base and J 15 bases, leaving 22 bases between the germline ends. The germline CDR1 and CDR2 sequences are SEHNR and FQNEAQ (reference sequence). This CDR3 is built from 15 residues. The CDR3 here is CASSLGDNTNLRGFF. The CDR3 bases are TGTGCCAGCAGCTTAGGGGACAACACGAACTTGAGGGGGTTCTTC. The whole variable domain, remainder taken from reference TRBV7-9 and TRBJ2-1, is DTGVSQNPRHKITKRGQNVTFRCDPISEHNRLYWYRQTLGQGPEFLTYFQNEAQLEKSRLLSDRFSAERPKGSFSTLEIQRTEQGDSAMYLCASSLGDNTNLRGFFGPGTRLTVL.

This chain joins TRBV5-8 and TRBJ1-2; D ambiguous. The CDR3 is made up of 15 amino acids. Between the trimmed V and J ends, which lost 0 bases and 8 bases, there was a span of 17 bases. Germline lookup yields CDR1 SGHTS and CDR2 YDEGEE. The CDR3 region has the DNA TGTGCCAGCAGCTTGGCCACGAGGGTAGGGAAAGGCTACACCTTC. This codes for CASSLATRVGKGYTF. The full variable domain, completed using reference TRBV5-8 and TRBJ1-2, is EAGVTQSPTHLIKTRGQQATLRCSPISGHTSVYWYQQALGLGLQFLLWYDEGEERNRGNFPPRFSGRQFPNYSSELNVNALELEDSALYLCASSLATRVGKGYTFGSGTRLTVV.

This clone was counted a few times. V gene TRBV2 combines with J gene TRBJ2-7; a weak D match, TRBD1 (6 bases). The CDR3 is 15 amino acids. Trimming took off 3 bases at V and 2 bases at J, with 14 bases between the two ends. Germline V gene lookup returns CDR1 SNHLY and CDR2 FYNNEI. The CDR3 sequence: CASSDRVQGAYEQYV. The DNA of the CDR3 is TGTGCCAGCAGTGATCGCGTACAGGGAGCCTACGAGCAGTACGTC.

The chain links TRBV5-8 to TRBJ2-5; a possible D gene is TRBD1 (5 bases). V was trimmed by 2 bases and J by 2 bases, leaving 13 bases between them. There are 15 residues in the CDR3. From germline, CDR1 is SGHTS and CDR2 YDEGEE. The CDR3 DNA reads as TGTGCCAGCAGCTTTAGGCCCCGACAGCAAGAGACCCAGTACTTC. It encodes CASSFRPRQQETQYF.

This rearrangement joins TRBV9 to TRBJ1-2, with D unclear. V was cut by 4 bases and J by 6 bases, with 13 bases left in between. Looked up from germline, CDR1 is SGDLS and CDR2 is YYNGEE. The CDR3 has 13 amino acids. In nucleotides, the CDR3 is TGTGCCAGCAGCCCGTCGGCCCGGAATGGCTACACCTTC. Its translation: CASSPSARNGYTF.

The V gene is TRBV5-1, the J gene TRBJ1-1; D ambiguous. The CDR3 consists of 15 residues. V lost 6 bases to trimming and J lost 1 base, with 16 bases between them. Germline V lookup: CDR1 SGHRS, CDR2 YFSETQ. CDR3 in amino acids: CASTIAGPQNTEAFF. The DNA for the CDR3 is TGCGCCAGCACTATCGCGGGCCCACAGAACACTGAAGCTTTCTTT.

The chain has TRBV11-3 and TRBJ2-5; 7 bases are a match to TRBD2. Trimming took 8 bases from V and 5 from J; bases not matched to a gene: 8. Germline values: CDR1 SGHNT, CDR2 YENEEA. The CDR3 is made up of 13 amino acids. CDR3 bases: TGTGCCAGCGCGGGGGTAGAGGGTGAGACCCAGTACTTC. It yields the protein CASAGVEGETQYF.

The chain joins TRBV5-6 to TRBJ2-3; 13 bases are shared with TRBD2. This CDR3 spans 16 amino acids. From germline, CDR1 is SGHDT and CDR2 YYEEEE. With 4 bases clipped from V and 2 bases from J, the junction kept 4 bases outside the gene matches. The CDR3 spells CASSVLAGGLTDTQYF. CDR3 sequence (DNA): TGTGCCAGCAGCGTACTAGCGGGGGGGCTCACAGATACGCAGTATTTT.

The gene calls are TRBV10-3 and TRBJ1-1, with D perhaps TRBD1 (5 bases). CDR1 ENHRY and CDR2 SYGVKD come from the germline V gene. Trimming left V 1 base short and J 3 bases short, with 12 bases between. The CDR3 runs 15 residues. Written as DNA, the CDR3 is TGTGCCATCAGTGAGTGGGGGTTGGGGGACACTGAAGCTTTCTTT. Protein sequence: CAISEWGLGDTEAFF.